This T cell receptor beta chain emerged from a study of shared clonotypes between healthy human individuals. Germline V CDR1 and CDR2: LNHDA, SQIVND (reference sequence). The CDR3 length is 14 residues. J was trimmed by 4 bases and V by 3 bases; bases with no gene match: 4. Deep-level settings were used for running the assay. The data were produced by immunoSEQ multiplex PCR, yet TCRdb's version contains in-frame clones alone and is incomplete. The sample contains millions of clones, roughly 95% of which appear only once. This clone was counted at least ten times. The source of this sequence is a young man in good health. Sequenced sample: naive CD4+ T cells sorted from blood. Subset: CD45RA+ positively selected. The chain combines TRBV19 with TRBJ1-2; TRBD1 agrees at 8 bases. CDR3 sequence reads: CASSIGDRGYGYTF. The CDR3 bases are TGTGCCAGTAGTATCGGCGACAGGGGCTATGGCTACACCTTC.